This T cell receptor beta chain was captured by sequencing in a study of blood T cell repertoires in COVID-19. Per the study methods: Reference gene primer amplification yielded estimated nucleated cell counts. Measured with immunoSEQ multiplex PCR; TCRdb has only the in-frame clones, and not every one. The DNA gave D and trimming, while V, J and clone size come from that table. Of about 210,000 clones listed, about 81% are singletons. Trimming cost V 5 bases and J 8 bases; bases outside gene matches: 17. The CDR3 loop spans 17 amino acids. The germline CDR1 and CDR2 sequences are SEHNR and FQNEAQ (reference sequence).

The V gene is TRBV7-9, the J gene TRBJ1-4, with 7 bases lining up with TRBD1. The receptor was isolated from a woman in her 70s with COVID-19, enrolled during active disease. Sequenced material: peripheral blood. The CDR3 protein is CASSLETPGQTKEKLFF. In nucleotides, the CDR3 is TGTGCCAGCAGCCTCGAGACGCCGGGACAGACGAAGGAAAAACTGTTTTTT.